A selection of T cell receptor beta chains follows, all from one sample in a study of follicular helper T cells after annual influenza vaccination. Measured with immunoSEQ multiplex PCR; TCRdb has only the in-frame clones, and not every one. In the table there are 12,000 or so clones, roughly 80% of which are singletons. The material was CXCR5+ CD38- circulating T follicular helper cells from blood, obtained on the day of influenza vaccination. All receptors come from an adult who received the influenza vaccine. CDR3s include the opening cysteine and the closing phenylalanine or tryptophan.

>TRBV5-1|TRBJ2-2
CASSSTGNTGELFF
>TRBV6-5|TRBJ1-1
CASSRPPVGDTEAFF
>TRBV28|TRBJ1-2
CASSFRGGTAHRHYGYTF
>TRBV19|TRBJ2-2
CASSIRLGANTGELFF
>TRBV7-2|TRBJ2-2
CASSLADREAGELFF
>TRBV30|TRBJ2-1
CAWSVLNEQFF
>TRBV28|TRBJ1-2
CASTSLAGGYTF
>TRBV28|TRBJ1-5
CASSLQDQPQHF
>TRBV10-3|TRBJ1-4
CAISEGATNEKLFF
>TRBV11-2|TRBJ1-4
CASSLVLLQGGGFSEKLFF
>TRBV28|TRBJ1-5
CASLGLGRGNQPQHF
>TRBV9|TRBJ1-4
CASSVGGDEKLFF
>TRBV29-1|TRBJ1-2
CSGAGSDGYTF
>TRBV6-5|TRBJ1-6
CASSPRGHGGSPLHF
>TRBV6-5|TRBJ1-6
CASSYARQGNSPLHF